The 4 T cell receptor beta chains below come from one sample, sequenced in a study of CD8+ T cells in alopecia areata (dated by TCRdb to about 2018). This sample's time point label indicates: baseline before oral tofacitinib. The library was produced with the immunoSEQ multiplex PCR assay. RNA was extracted from all samples and reverse transcribed into cDNA, which served as template for TCR sequencing. TCRdb obtained this table from immuneACCESS and retained in-frame rearrangements with V and J assigned. These tables miss some clones; where compared with another copy, unresolved V genes account for less than half of the shortfall, and the remainder is unexplained. A total of about 200,000 clones appear in this sample, around three fifths of them only once. The ten most abundant clones make up more than 0.4% of the sample. The sample in question was CD4+ T cells sorted from blood, obtained at week 0. The receptor set was obtained from a human donor with alopecia areata.

V and J are TRBV5-1 and TRBJ2-1; TRBD2 agrees at 8 bases. CDR1 and CDR2 (germline): SGHRS, YFSETQ. The CDR3 extends over 14 amino acids. With 5 bases clipped from V and 6 bases from J, the junction kept 7 bases outside the gene matches. CDR3 amino acids: CASRTSGTTNEQFF. CDR3 nucleotides: TGCGCCAGCAGAACTAGCGGAACAACCAATGAGCAGTTCTTC.

The chain employs TRBV6-1 and TRBJ2-7; TRBD1 might be the D (6 bases). Trimming removed 2 bases at V and 6 bases at J, with 11 bases between. Germline CDR1 reads MNHNS; CDR2 reads SASEGT. The CDR3 is 13 residues long. Written as DNA, the CDR3 is TGTGCCAGCAGTGAAATAGGGGGAAGCGAGCAGTACTTC. It encodes CASSEIGGSEQYF.

By its share, this clone is medium-sized. DNA of the CDR3: TGTGCCAGCAGCCGAGAGGGGGGCGGCACCGGGGAGCTGTTTTTT. Its translation is CASSREGGGTGELFF. The genes are TRBV7-3 and TRBJ2-2, with D possibly called TRBD1 or TRBD2 (6 bases each). In germline, CDR1 is SGHTA, CDR2 FQGTGA. V lost 5 bases, J lost 4 bases, and 14 bases lay in between. The CDR3 consists of 15 residues. The variable domain in full, with the rest retrieved from reference TRBV7-3 and TRBJ2-2, is GAGVSQTPSNKVTEKGKYVELRCDPISGHTALYWYRQSLGQGPEFLIYFQGTGAADDSGLPNDRFFAVRPEGSVSTLKIQRTERGDSAVYLCASSREGGGTGELFFGEGSRLTVL.

J is TRBJ2-7 and V is TRBV30, with 8 positions matching TRBD1. Germline-derived CDR1 and CDR2 are GTSNPN and SVGIG (reference sequence). The V segment lost 5 bases and the J segment 9 bases; nucleotides outside the gene matches: 12. CDR3 length equals 13 residues. The CDR3 region is CAWGRRDRNTQYF. In nucleotides, the CDR3 is TGTGCCTGGGGGAGGAGGGACAGGAATACGCAGTACTTC. The entire variable domain, with the rest obtained from reference TRBV30 and TRBJ2-7, is as follows: SQTIHQWPATLVQPVGSPLSLECTVEGTSNPNLYWYRQAAGRGLQLLFYSVGIGQISSEVPQNLSASRPQDRQFILSSKKLLLSDSGFYLCAWGRRDRNTQYFGPGTRLTVT.